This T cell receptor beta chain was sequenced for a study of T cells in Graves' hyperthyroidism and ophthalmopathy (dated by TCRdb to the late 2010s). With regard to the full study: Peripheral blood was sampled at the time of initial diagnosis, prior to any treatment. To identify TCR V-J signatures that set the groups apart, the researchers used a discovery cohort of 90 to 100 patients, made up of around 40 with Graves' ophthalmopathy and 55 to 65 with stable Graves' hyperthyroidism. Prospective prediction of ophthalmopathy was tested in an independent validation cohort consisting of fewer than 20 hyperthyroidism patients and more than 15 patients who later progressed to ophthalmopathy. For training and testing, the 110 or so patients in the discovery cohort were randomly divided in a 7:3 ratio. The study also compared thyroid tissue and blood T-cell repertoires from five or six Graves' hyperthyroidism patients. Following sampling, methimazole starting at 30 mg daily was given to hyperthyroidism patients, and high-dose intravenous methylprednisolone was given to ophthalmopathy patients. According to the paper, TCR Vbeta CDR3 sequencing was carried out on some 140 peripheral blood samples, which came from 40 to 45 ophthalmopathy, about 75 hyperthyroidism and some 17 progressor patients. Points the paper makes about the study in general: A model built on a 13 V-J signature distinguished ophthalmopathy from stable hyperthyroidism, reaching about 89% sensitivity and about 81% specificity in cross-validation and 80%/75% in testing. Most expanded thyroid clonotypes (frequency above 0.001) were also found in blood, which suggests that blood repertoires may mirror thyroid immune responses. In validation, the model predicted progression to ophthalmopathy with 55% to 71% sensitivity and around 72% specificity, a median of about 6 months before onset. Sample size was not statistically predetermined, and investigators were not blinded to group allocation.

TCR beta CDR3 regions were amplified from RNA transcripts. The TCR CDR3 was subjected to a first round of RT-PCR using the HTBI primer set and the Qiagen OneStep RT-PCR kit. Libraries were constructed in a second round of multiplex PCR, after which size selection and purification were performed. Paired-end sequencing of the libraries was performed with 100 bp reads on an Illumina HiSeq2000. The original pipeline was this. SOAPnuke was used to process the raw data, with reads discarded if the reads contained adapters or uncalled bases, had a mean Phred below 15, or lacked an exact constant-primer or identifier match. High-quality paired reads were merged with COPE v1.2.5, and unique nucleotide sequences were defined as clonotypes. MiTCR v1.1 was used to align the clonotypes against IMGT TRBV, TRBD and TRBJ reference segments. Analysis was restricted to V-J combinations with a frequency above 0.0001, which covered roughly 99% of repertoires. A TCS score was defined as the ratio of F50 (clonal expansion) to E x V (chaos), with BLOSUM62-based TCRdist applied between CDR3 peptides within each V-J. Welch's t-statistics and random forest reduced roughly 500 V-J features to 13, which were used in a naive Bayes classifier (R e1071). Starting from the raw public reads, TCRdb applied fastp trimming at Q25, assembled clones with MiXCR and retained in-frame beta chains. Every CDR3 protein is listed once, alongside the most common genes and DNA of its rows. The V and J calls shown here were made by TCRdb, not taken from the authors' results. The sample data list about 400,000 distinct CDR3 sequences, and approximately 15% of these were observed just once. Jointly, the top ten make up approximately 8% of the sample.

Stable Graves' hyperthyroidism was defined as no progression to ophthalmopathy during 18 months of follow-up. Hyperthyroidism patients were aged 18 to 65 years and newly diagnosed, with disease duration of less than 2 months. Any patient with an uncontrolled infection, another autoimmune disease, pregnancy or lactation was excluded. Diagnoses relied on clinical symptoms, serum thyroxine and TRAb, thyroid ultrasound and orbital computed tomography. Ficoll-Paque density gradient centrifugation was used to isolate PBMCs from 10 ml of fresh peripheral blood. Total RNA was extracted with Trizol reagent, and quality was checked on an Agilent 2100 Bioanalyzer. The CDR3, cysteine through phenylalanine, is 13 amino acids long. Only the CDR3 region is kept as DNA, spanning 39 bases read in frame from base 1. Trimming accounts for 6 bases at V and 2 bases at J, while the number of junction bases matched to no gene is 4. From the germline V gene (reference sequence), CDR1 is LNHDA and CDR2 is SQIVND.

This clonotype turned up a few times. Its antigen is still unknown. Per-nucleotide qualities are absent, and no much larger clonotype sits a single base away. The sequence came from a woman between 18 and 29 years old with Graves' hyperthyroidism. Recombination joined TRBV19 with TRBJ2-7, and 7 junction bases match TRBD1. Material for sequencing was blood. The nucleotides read TGTGCCAGTAGCACAGGGGATACCTACGAGCAGTACTTC. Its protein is CASSTGDTYEQYF.